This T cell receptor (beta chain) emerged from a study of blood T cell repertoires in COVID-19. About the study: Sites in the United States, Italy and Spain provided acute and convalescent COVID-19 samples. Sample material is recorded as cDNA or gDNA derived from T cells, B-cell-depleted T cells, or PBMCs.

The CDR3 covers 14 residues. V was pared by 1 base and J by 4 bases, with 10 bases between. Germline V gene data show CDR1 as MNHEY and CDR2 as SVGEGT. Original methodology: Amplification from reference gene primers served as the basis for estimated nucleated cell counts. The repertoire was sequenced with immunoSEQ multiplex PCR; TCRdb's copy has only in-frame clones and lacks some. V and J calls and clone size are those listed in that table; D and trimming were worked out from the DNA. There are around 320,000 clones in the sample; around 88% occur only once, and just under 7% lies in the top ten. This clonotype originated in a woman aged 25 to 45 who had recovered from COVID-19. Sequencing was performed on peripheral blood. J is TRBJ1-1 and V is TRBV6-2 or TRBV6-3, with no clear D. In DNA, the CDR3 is TGTGCCAGCAGTTACTGGAGGGAGGGCACTGAAGCTTTCTTT. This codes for CASSYWREGTEAFF.